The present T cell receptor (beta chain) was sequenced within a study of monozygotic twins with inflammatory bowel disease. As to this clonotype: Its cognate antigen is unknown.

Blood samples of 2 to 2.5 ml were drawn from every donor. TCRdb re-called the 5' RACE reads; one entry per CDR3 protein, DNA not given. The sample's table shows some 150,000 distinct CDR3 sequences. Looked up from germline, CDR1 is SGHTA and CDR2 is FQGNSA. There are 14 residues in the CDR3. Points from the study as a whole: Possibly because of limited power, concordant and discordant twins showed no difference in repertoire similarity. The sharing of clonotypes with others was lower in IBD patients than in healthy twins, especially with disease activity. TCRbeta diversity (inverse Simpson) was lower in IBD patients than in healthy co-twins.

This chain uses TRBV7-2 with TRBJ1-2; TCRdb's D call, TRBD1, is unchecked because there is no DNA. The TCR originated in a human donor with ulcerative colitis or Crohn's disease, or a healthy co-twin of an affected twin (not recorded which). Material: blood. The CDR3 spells CASSPGAQSYGYTF. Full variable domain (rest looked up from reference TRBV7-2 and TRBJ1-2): GAGVSQSPSNKVTEKGKDVELRCDPISGHTALYWYRQSLGQGLEFLIYFQGNSAPDKSGLPSDRFSAERTGGSVSTLTIQRTQQEDSAVYLCASSPGAQSYGYTFGSGTRLTVV.